This entry describes one T cell receptor (beta chain). What it recognizes is unknown. Unique molecular identifiers were present in the TCR beta cDNA libraries. Input amounts of about 0.85 to 10 million T cells were used. These gave 500,000 or so cDNA molecules, so each molecule approximated one T cell. Via MiXCR, TCRdb re-called the PCR reads, giving one row per CDR3 protein. The sample consists of roughly 160,000 distinct CDR3 sequences, roughly 35% of them appearing once. This record comes from a study of post-analysis software for immune sequencing data. The CDR3 loop spans 15 amino acids. The V gene lost 5 bases and the J gene lost 0 bases, with 13 bases spanning the gap. Germline lookup yields CDR1 SEHNR and CDR2 FQNEAQ (reference sequence). Overall study findings and caveats: When patients were compared with controls, four to six TRBV segments were more frequent, TRBV5-6, TRBV5-1 and TRBV20-1 among them.

This sequence joins TRBV7-9 and TRBJ1-2; D call uncertain. This clonotype was obtained from a girl aged 10 to 17 with multiple sclerosis. Material: blood, obtained after autologous hematopoietic stem cell transplantation. CDR3 sequence reads: CASSPQRITNYGYTF. The CDR3 nucleotides read TGTGCCAGCAGCCCCCAGCGAATTACTAACTATGGCTACACCTTC.